The sequence of this T cell receptor (beta chain) was determined in a study of blood T cell repertoires in COVID-19. Study summary: Sites across the United States, Italy and Spain contributed samples from acute and convalescent COVID-19. PBMCs, B-cell-depleted T cells, or T cells provided the cDNA or gDNA that made up the material.

The CDR3 runs 18 residues. Germline V CDR1 and CDR2: MNHEY, SVGEGT. V was shortened by 0 bases and J by 0 bases, with 12 bases between the two germline ends. Study processing details: Reference gene primers were amplified, and this amplification served to estimate nucleated cell counts. TCRdb's table, derived via immunoSEQ multiplex PCR, lists solely in-frame clones and lacks some. The V and J calls and clone size come from that table; D and trimming were worked out from the DNA. Of tens of thousands of clones in the sample, 82% are singletons; the top ten hold more than 5.5%. The count of this clone is one.

The TCR was taken from a man between 50 and 59 years old with active or convalescent COVID-19. V is TRBV6-2 or TRBV6-3 and J is TRBJ2-6; a weak D match, TRBD1 (6 bases). The material sequenced was peripheral blood. The CDR3 region has the DNA TGTGCCAGCAGTTACTCAACACAGGGCTACTCTGGGGCCAACGTCCTGACTTTC. Its protein is CASSYSTQGYSGANVLTF.